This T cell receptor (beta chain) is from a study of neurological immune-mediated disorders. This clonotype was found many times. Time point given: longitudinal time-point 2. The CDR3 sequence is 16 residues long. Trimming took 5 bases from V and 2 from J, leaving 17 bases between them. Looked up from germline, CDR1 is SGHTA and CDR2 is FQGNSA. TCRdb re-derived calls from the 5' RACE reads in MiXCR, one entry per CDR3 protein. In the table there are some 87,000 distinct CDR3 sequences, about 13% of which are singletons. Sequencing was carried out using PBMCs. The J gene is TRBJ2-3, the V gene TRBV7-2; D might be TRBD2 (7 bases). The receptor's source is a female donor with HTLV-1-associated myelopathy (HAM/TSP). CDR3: CASSQRRGALTDTQYF. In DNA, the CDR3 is TGTGCCAGCAGCCAGCGACGGGGGGCCCTCACAGATACGCAGTATTTT.